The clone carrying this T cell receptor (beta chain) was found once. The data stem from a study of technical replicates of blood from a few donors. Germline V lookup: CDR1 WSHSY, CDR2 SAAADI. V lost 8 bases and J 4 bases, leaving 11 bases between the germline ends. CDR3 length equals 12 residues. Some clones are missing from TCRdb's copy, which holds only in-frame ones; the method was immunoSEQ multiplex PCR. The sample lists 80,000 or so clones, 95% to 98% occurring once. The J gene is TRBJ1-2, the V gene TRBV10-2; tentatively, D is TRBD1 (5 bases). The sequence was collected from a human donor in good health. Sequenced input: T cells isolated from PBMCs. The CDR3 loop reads CASHQTAYGYTF. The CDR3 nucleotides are TGCGCCAGCCACCAGACAGCCTATGGCTACACCTTC.